The rows below give T cell receptor beta chains drawn from one sample of a study of cytomegalovirus exposure and HLA in healthy donors. Assay: immunoSEQ multiplex PCR; the TCRdb copy retains only in-frame clones and omits some. This sample has under 200,000 clones; roughly 85% occur once, and the top ten carry roughly 1.5%. What was sequenced was PBMCs. These receptors all come from a woman under 30 in good health and CMV-seronegative. Both conserved end residues are part of each CDR3. D genes are given only for firm matches. Expanded clones are given a class, and other clones once, few, many or no size at all.

D,size,V,J,CDR3,DNA
TRBD2,-,TRBV7-8,TRBJ2-1,CASSLLGLDYNEQFF,TGTGCCAGCAGCTTACTGGGACTAGACTACAATGAGCAGTTCTTC
TRBD1,-,TRBV7-9,TRBJ1-1,CSSSLRFSTGGTEAFF,TGTTCCAGCAGCTTAAGATTTTCCACAGGGGGCACTGAAGCTTTCTTT
TRBD1,-,TRBV18,TRBJ2-5,CASSHSTGSRVEQYF,TGTGCCAGCTCACACTCGACAGGGTCTCGGGTTGAGCAGTACTTC
-,-,TRBV10-1,TRBJ2-2,CASSDPGGTANTGELFF,TGCGCCAGCAGTGACCCAGGGGGGACGGCGAACACCGGGGAGCTGTTTTTT
TRBD1,-,TRBV7-8,TRBJ2-1,CASSLTGTAYNEQFF,TGTGCCAGCAGCTTAACGGGGACAGCCTACAATGAGCAGTTCTTC
-,-,TRBV10-1,TRBJ2-2,CASKAGDTGELFF,TGCGCCAGCAAGGCAGGGGACACCGGGGAGCTGTTTTTT
TRBD2,-,TRBV7-9,TRBJ2-5,CASSHSGSGLAQWTQYF,TGTGCCAGCAGCCATTCGGGTTCGGGACTAGCGCAGTGGACCCAGTACTTC
-,-,TRBV19,TRBJ2-1,CASSTGPSSYNEQFF,TGTGCCAGTAGTACTGGGCCCAGCTCCTACAATGAGCAGTTCTTC
TRBD1,-,TRBV19,TRBJ2-5,CASRGQGLLETQYF,TGTGCCAGTAGAGGACAGGGGTTATTAGAGACCCAGTACTTC
-,few,TRBV7-9,TRBJ1-1,CASSFTDRAFF,TGTGCCAGCAGCTTTACAGATCGAGCTTTCTTT
TRBD1,-,TRBV30,TRBJ2-7,CAWSQGAYEQYF,TGTGCCTGGAGTCAGGGGGCCTACGAGCAGTACTTC
-,-,TRBV2,TRBJ2-7,CASSETGVRREQYF,TGTGCCAGCAGTGAGACCGGAGTTCGTCGCGAGCAGTACTTC
TRBD1,-,TRBV4-3,TRBJ1-5,CASSQADRGRSNQPQHF,TGCGCCAGCAGCCAGGCGGACAGGGGGCGGAGCAATCAGCCCCAGCATTTT
TRBD2,-,TRBV10-1,TRBJ2-1,CASSESTSGRNRQFF,TGCGCCAGCAGTGAGAGTACTAGCGGGAGGAATCGGCAGTTCTTC